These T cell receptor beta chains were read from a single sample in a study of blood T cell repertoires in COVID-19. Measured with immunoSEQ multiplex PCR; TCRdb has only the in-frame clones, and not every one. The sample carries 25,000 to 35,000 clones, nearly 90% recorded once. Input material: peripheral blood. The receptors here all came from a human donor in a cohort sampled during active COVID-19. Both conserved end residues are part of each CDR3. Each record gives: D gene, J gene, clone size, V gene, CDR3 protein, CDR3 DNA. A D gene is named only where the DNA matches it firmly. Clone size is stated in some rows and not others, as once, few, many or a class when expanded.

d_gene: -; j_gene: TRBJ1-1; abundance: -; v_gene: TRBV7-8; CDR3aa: CASSVGENTEAFF; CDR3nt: TGTGCCAGCAGCGTCGGTGAGAACACTGAAGCTTTCTTT
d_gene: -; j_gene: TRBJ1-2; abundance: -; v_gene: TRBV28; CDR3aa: CASGDYRGYTF; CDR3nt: TGTGCCAGCGGAGATTACAGGGGCTACACCTTC
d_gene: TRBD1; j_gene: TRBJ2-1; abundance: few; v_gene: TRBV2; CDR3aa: CASSHPVPGQGSDEQFF; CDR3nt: TGTGCCAGCAGTCATCCAGTACCGGGACAGGGGAGCGATGAGCAGTTCTTC
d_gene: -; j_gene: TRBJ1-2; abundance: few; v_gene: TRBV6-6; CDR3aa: CASSYSESPNYGYTF; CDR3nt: TGTGCCAGCAGTTACTCGGAGTCCCCTAACTATGGCTACACCTTC
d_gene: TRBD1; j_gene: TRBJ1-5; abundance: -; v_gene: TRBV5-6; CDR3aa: CASSLGQGAVQPQHF; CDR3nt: TGTGCCAGCAGCCTGGGACAGGGGGCGGTTCAGCCCCAGCATTTT
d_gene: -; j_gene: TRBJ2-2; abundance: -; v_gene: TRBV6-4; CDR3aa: CASSRDSSTGELFF; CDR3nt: TGTGCCAGCAGTCGGGACTCTTCCACCGGGGAGCTGTTTTTT
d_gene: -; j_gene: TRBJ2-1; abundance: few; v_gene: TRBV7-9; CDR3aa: CASSLGQYNEQFF; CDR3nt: TGTGCCAGCAGCTTAGGACAGTACAATGAGCAGTTCTTC
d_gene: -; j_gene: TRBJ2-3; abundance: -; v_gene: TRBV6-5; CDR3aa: CASSYTSGVAQYF; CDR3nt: TGTGCCAGCAGTTACACATCAGGGGTTGCGCAGTATTTT
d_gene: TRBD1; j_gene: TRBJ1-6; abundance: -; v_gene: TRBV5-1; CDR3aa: CASSPQGAVIDSPLHF; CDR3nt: TGCGCCAGCAGCCCCCAGGGGGCGGTCATCGACTCACCCCTCCACTTT
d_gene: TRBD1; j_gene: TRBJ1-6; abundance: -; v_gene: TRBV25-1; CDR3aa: CASRGQGANSPLHF; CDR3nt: TGTGCCAGCAGAGGACAGGGAGCAAATTCACCCCTCCACTTT
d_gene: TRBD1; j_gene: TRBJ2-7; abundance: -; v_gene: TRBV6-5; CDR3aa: CASSYKTGQSSYEQYF; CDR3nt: TGTGCCAGCAGTTACAAGACGGGACAGAGCTCCTACGAGCAGTACTTC
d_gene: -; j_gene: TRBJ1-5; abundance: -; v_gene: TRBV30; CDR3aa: CAWSPYSNQPQHF; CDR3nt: TGTGCCTGGAGTCCTTATAGCAATCAGCCCCAGCATTTT
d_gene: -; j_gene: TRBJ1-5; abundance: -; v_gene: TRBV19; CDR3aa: CASSILGTSNQPQHF; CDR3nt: TGTGCCAGTAGTATATTAGGGACAAGCAATCAGCCCCAGCATTTT
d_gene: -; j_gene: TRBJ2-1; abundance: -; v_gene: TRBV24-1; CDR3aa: CATRNGRLAARNEQFF; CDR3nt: TGTGCCACCAGAAATGGGCGGTTAGCGGCCCGCAATGAGCAGTTCTTC
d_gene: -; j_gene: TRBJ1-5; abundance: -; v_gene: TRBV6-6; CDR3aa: CASSLQEINQPQHF; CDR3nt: TGTGCCAGCAGTCTACAGGAAATTAATCAGCCCCAGCATTTT
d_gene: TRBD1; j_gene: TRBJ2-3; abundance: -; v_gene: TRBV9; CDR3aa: CASSVTGTGSIDTQYF; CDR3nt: TGTGCCAGCAGCGTAACCGGGACAGGGTCTATAGATACGCAGTATTTT
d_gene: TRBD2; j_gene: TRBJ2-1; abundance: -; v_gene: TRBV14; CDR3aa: CASSPSLLAGGGNEQFF; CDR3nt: TGTGCCAGCAGCCCCTCATTACTAGCGGGAGGAGGTAATGAGCAGTTCTTC
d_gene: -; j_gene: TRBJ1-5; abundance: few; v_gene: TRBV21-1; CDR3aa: CASSIGRGYQPQHF; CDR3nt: TGTGCCAGCAGCATAGGCAGGGGGTATCAGCCCCAGCATTTT
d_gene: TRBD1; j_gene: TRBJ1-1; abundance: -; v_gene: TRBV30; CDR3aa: CAWSVAGRTGSTEAFF; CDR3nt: TGTGCCTGGAGTGTAGCCGGGCGGACAGGGAGCACTGAAGCTTTCTTT
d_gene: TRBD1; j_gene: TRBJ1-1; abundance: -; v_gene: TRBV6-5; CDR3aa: CASSRQTGGTEAFF; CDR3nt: TGTGCCAGCAGTAGACAGACAGGGGGCACTGAAGCTTTCTTT
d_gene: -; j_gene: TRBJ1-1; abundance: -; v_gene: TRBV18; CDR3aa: CASSPLGEGTEAFF; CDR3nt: TGTGCCAGCTCACCACTGGGAGAAGGGACTGAAGCTTTCTTT
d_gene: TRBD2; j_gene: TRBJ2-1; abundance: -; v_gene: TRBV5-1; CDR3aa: CASKVGTSRSEQFF; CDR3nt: TGCGCCTCCAAGGTTGGGACTAGCAGGAGTGAGCAGTTCTTC
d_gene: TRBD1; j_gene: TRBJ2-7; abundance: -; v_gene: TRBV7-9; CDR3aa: CASGDRASYEQYF; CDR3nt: TGTGCCAGCGGGGACAGGGCCTCCTACGAGCAGTACTTC
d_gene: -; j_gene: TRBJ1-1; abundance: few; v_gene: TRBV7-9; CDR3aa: CASSLGWTNTEAFF; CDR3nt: TGTGCCAGCAGCTTAGGTTGGACAAACACTGAAGCTTTCTTT
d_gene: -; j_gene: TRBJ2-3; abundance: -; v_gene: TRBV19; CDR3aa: CASKTAMITDTQYF; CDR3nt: TGTGCCAGTAAGACAGCAATGATCACAGATACGCAGTATTTT
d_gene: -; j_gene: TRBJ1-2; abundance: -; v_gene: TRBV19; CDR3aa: CASSIPGAGNYGYTF; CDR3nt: TGTGCCAGTAGTATCCCCGGGGCGGGGAACTATGGCTACACCTTC
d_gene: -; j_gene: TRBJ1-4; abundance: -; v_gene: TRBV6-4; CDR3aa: CASRPQGSTNEKLFF; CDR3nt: TGTGCCAGCAGGCCCCAGGGTTCAACTAATGAAAAACTGTTTTTT
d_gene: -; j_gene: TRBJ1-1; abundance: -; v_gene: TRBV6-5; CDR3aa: CASTPTGGQVTEAFF; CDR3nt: TGTGCCAGCACCCCAACCGGGGGGCAAGTGACTGAAGCTTTCTTT
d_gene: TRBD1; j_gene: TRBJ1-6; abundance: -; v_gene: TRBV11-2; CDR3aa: CASSGNGQDSPLHF; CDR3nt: TGTGCCAGCAGCGGGAACGGACAGGATTCACCCCTCCACTTT
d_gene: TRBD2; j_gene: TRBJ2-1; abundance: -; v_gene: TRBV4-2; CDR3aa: CASSLEGTSAHNEQFF; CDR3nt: TGTGCCAGCAGCCTCGAAGGGACTAGTGCCCACAATGAGCAGTTCTTC
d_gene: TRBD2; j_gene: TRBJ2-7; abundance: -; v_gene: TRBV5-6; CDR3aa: CASSWGSGGYEQYF; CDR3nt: TGTGCCAGCAGCTGGGGTAGCGGGGGCTACGAGCAGTACTTC
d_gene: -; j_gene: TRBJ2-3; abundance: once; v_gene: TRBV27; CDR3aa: CASSLGRGISTDTQYF; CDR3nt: TGTGCCAGCAGTTTGGGGCGCGGGATTAGCACAGATACGCAGTATTTT
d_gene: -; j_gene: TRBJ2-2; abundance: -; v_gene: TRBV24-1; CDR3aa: CATSDVANTGELFF; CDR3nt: TGTGCCACCAGTGATGTCGCGAACACCGGGGAGCTGTTTTTT
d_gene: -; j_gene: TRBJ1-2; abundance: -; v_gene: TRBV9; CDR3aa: CASSAAGVSGYTF; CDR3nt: TGTGCCAGCAGCGCCGCAGGGGTTAGCGGCTACACCTTC
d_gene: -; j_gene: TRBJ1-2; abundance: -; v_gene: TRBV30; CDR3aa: CAWSPGRREDGYTF; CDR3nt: TGTGCCTGGAGTCCGGGACGGAGGGAGGATGGCTACACCTTC